This T cell receptor beta chain derives from a study of cytomegalovirus exposure and HLA in healthy donors. Germline CDR1 is SGHTA and CDR2 is FQGNSA. This CDR3 has 13 residues. V lost 2 bases to trimming and J lost 3 bases, with 5 bases between them. The PCR made use of 60 Vbeta and 13 Jbeta primers. TCRdb's copy holds only in-frame clones and misses some; the assay was immunoSEQ multiplex PCR. The sample records about 94,000 clones, 75% to 85% being singletons. Sequences were obtained from PBMCs. J is TRBJ2-1 and V is TRBV7-2; D unresolved. This clonotype was obtained from a woman in her thirties or forties in good health and CMV-seronegative. DNA for the CDR3: TGTGCCAGCAGCTTAAACAGCTACAATGAGCAGTTCTTC. Its translation: CASSLNSYNEQFF.